This is a list of T cell receptor beta chains from one sample in a study of glioma-infiltrating T cells. One entry per CDR3 protein, called by TCRdb with MiXCR from the multiplex PCR reads. The table lists around 390,000 distinct CDR3 sequences, roughly two fifths of them singletons, with around 13% in the top ten. Input material: glioma tissue, nonneoplastic brain tissue, or PBMCs (not recorded which). These receptor sequences come from a human donor with low-grade glioma or glioblastoma, undergoing nonglioma brain surgery, or in good health (not recorded which). Both conserved end residues are part of each CDR3. D genes are given only for firm matches. Where a row states a size, it is once, few, many or the class of an expanded clone; other rows omit it.

>TRBD1|few|TRBJ2-7|TRBV4-1
CASSQDGTGDYEQYF
TGCGCCAGCAGCCAAGATGGGACAGGGGACTACGAGCAGTACTTC
>.|many|TRBJ2-6|TRBV7-3
CASGPAPHSGANVLTF
TGTGCCAGCGGCCCGGCCCCCCACTCTGGGGCCAACGTCCTGACTTTC
>.|few|TRBJ1-5|TRBV19
CASSIGAGPQHF
TGTGCCAGTAGTATCGGGGCAGGACCCCAGCATTTT
>.|many|TRBJ1-1|TRBV20-1
CSARGSRVTEAFF
TGCAGTGCTAGAGGGTCTAGGGTCACTGAAGCTTTCTTT
>TRBD2|many|TRBJ2-1|TRBV6-2/TRBV6-3
CASIGKFRAGAGNEQFF
TGTGCCAGCATAGGGAAGTTCCGGGCGGGAGCTGGTAATGAGCAGTTCTTC
>.|many|TRBJ1-5|TRBV20-1
CSARDLNQPQHF
TGCAGTGCTAGAGACTTAAATCAGCCCCAGCATTTT
>TRBD1|.|TRBJ2-2|TRBV10-3
CAIREGQGETGELFF
TGTGCCATCAGGGAAGGACAGGGAGAAACCGGGGAGCTGTTTTTT
>.|few|TRBJ2-7|TRBV18
CASSLSEGSYEQYF
TGTGCCAGCTCACTCAGTGAGGGATCCTACGAGCAGTACTTC
>TRBD2|many|TRBJ2-1|TRBV6-5
CASSYNRLAVSYNEQFF
TGTGCCAGCAGTTATAATCGGCTAGCGGTCTCCTACAATGAGCAGTTCTTC
>TRBD1|.|TRBJ2-7|TRBV7-9
CASSSPGQRRYSYEQYF
TGTGCCAGCAGCTCCCCGGGACAGCGGAGATACTCCTACGAGCAGTACTTC
>.|.|TRBJ2-1|TRBV29-1
CSVENRVRYNEQFF
TGCAGCGTTGAAAACAGGGTTCGGTACAATGAGCAGTTCTTC
>TRBD1|few|TRBJ1-3|TRBV28
CASRPAGDRETGNTIYF
TGTGCCAGCAGGCCAGCAGGGGACAGGGAAACAGGAAACACCATATATTTT
>.|.|TRBJ2-7|TRBV2
CASRVTVEQYF
TGTGCCAGCAGGGTGACGGTCGAGCAGTACTTC
>.|many|TRBJ1-5|TRBV24-1
CATSGKAGPNQPQHF
TGTGCCACCAGTGGAAAGGCAGGGCCAAATCAGCCCCAGCATTTT
>.|.|TRBJ1-3|TRBV20-1
CSALKNSGNTIYF
TGCAGTGCCCTGAAAAACTCTGGAAACACCATATATTTT
>.|.|TRBJ2-1|TRBV18
CASSPGLVRPSSYNEQFF
TGTGCCAGCTCACCGGGCTTGGTACGGCCGAGCTCCTACAATGAGCAGTTCTTC
>.|.|TRBJ2-7|TRBV6-1
CAGSEEGDRYEQYF
TGTGCCGGCAGTGAAGAAGGGGACCGGTACGAGCAGTACTTC
>.|.|TRBJ2-3|TRBV7-8
CARSRRTTGITDTQYF
TGTGCCAGAAGCCGACGGACTACAGGAATTACAGATACGCAGTATTTT
>.|.|TRBJ2-1|TRBV4-1
CASAGPMKDPSRFF
TGCGCCAGCGCGGGACCGATGAAGGATCCGTCTCGGTTCTTC
>TRBD1|few|TRBJ2-7|TRBV28
CASSLTRDRPAYEQYF
TGTGCCAGCAGTTTAACTAGGGACAGACCCGCCTACGAGCAGTACTTC
>.|many|TRBJ1-1|TRBV6-1
CASSPTENTEAFF
TGTGCCAGCAGCCCGACTGAGAACACTGAAGCTTTCTTT
>TRBD1|.|TRBJ2-1|TRBV20-1
CSASRDSYEQFF
TGCAGTGCATCCCGGGACAGCTACGAGCAGTTCTTC
>.|few|TRBJ1-6|TRBV7-2
CASSLASSYNSPLHF
TGTGCCAGCAGCTTAGCCAGCTCCTATAATTCACCCCTCCACTTT
>.|.|TRBJ1-3|TRBV12-3/TRBV12-4
CASSLGRAGNTIYF
TGTGCCAGCAGCCTCGGAAGGGCGGGGAACACCATATATTTT
>TRBD2|.|TRBJ2-3|TRBV20-1
CSARGRERADTQYF
TGCAGTGCTAGGGGGCGGGAGAGGGCAGATACGCAGTATTTT
>TRBD1|many|TRBJ2-2|TRBV6-2/TRBV6-3
CASSRIPGQGNTGELFF
TGTGCCAGCAGTAGGATTCCGGGACAGGGGAACACCGGGGAGCTGTTTTTT
>TRBD1|few|TRBJ2-7|TRBV9
CASSPGQGRTYEQYF
TGTGCCAGCAGCCCAGGACAGGGGCGCACCTACGAGCAGTACTTC
>.|few|TRBJ2-1|TRBV6-2/TRBV6-3
CASSYWGIAYNEQFF
TGTGCCAGCAGTTACTGGGGTATTGCCTACAATGAGCAGTTCTTC
>TRBD2|many|TRBJ2-7|TRBV6-2/TRBV6-3
CASSYGLAYEQYF
TGTGCCAGCAGTTACGGACTAGCCTACGAGCAGTACTTC
>TRBD2|.|TRBJ2-1|TRBV7-9
CASSIAGSSYNEQFF
TGTGCCAGCAGCATAGCGGGAAGCTCCTACAATGAGCAGTTCTTC
>.|.|TRBJ2-1|TRBV24-1
CATSGGDLAWNEQFF
TGTGCCACCAGTGGGGGGGACCTAGCTTGGAATGAGCAGTTCTTC
>.|.|TRBJ2-7|TRBV7-9
CASSATGDEQYF
TGTGCCAGCAGCGCGACAGGAGACGAGCAGTACTTC
>.|.|TRBJ1-6|TRBV7-2
CASSHNRFDNSPLHF
TGTGCCAGCAGCCATAACCGGTTCGATAATTCACCCCTCCACTTT
>.|.|TRBJ1-5|TRBV20-1
CSAIFRGARQPQHF
TGCAGTGCTATCTTCAGAGGGGCGCGTCAGCCCCAGCATTTT
>TRBD1|few|TRBJ2-1|TRBV29-1
CSEKGQGDGNEQFF
TGCAGCGAGAAAGGACAGGGGGATGGAAATGAGCAGTTCTTC
>.|.|TRBJ1-2|TRBV4-1
CASSQDYMGYTF
TGCGCCAGCAGCCAAGATTATATGGGCTACACCTTC
>.|few|TRBJ2-1|TRBV24-1
CATSDLNPWGEQFF
TGTGCCACCAGTGATTTGAACCCCTGGGGTGAGCAGTTCTTC
>TRBD2|.|TRBJ2-7|TRBV7-2
CASSFLPGGYEQYF
TGTGCCAGCAGCTTCCTCCCGGGAGGGTACGAGCAGTACTTC
>TRBD1|few|TRBJ2-3|TRBV20-1
CSARLGFRGGSADTQYF
TGCAGTGCTCGATTGGGGTTTCGAGGGGGCAGCGCAGATACGCAGTATTTT
>.|few|TRBJ1-1|TRBV7-9
CASSDQVNTEAFF
TGTGCCAGCAGCGACCAAGTTAACACTGAAGCTTTCTTT
>TRBD1|many|TRBJ1-5|TRBV28
CASSFSDREYQPQHF
TGTGCCAGCAGTTTTTCGGACAGGGAATATCAGCCCCAGCATTTT
>TRBD2|.|TRBJ2-2|TRBV7-2
CASSLGRDYLNTGELFF
TGTGCCAGCAGCTTAGGTCGGGACTACCTAAACACCGGGGAGCTGTTTTTT
>TRBD2|.|TRBJ2-5|TRBV2
CASRALTSGRETQYF
TGTGCCAGCAGAGCCCTGACTAGCGGGAGAGAGACCCAGTACTTC
>.|.|TRBJ1-2|TRBV11-2
CASSLRREDYGYKF
TGTGCCAGCAGCCTCCGCAGGGAGGACTATGGCTACAAATTC
>TRBD2|.|TRBJ2-7|TRBV10-3
CAIRPGLAEPYEQYF
TGTGCCATCAGGCCGGGACTAGCGGAACCCTACGAGCAGTACTTC
>.|many|TRBJ1-2|TRBV4-1
CASSQADRRPLYGYTF
TGCGCCAGCAGCCAGGCGGACCGGAGGCCTCTCTATGGCTACACCTTC
>.|.|TRBJ2-2|TRBV28
CASSLEVGPGELFF
TGTGCCAGCAGTTTAGAAGTAGGCCCCGGGGAGCTGTTTTTT
>.|many|TRBJ2-3|TRBV7-2
CASSFAGRTDTQYF
TGTGCCAGCAGCTTTGCAGGGCGCACAGATACGCAGTATTTT
>TRBD2|many|TRBJ2-3|TRBV2
CASAGSGSPDTQYF
TGTGCCAGCGCGGGCAGCGGGAGTCCAGATACGCAGTATTTT
>.|.|TRBJ2-7|TRBV28
CASSPRVGSSYEQYF
TGTGCCAGCAGTCCCCGCGTGGGGAGCTCCTACGAGCAGTACTTC
>.|many|TRBJ1-5|TRBV6-1
CASGGRSNQPQHF
TGTGCCAGCGGGGGGAGGAGCAATCAGCCCCAGCATTTT
>.|few|TRBJ2-3|TRBV7-2
CASSLEQFTDTQYF
TGTGCCAGCAGCTTAGAGCAGTTCACAGATACGCAGTATTTT
>TRBD1|few|TRBJ1-2|TRBV18
CASSPYPAGQRNYGYTF
TGTGCCAGCTCACCATACCCCGCGGGACAGCGTAACTATGGCTACACCTTC
>TRBD2|.|TRBJ2-2|TRBV20-1
CSANRRLAGAMNTGELFF
TGCAGTGCCAACCGTAGGCTAGCGGGAGCGATGAACACCGGGGAGCTGTTTTTT
>TRBD1|few|TRBJ2-1|TRBV15
CATSRDGGTGSSNEQFF
TGTGCCACCAGCAGAGATGGGGGGACAGGGTCCTCCAATGAGCAGTTCTTC
>TRBD1|few|TRBJ2-7|TRBV2
CASRRDSNYEQYF
TGTGCCAGCCGCAGGGACAGCAACTACGAGCAGTACTTC
>TRBD1|.|TRBJ1-2|TRBV2
CAREGATGDGYTF
TGTGCCAGAGAGGGGGCGACAGGGGATGGCTACACCTTC
>TRBD1|many|TRBJ2-7|TRBV7-6
CASSIRQGSRGEQYF
TGTGCCAGCAGCATCCGACAGGGGAGTCGGGGCGAGCAGTACTTC